This TCR beta chain was identified during a study of blood T cell repertoires in COVID-19. Study details: From the United States, Italy and Spain came samples of acute and convalescent COVID-19. Sources were T cells, B-cell-depleted T cells, or PBMCs; the material itself was cDNA or gDNA.

In the original analysis: Amplification of reference gene primers provided the estimated nucleated cell counts. This table comes from immunoSEQ multiplex PCR, and its TCRdb copy is limited to in-frame clones, with some not included. V and J calls and clone size follow that table, whereas D and trimming were derived from the DNA. This sample carries about 160,000 clones, over 80% of them seen once, and the ten largest clones take roughly 9.2%. This clone was picked up a small number of times. Trimming took off 0 bases at V and 1 base at J, with 11 bases between the two ends. The CDR3 extends over 16 amino acids. Germline V gene sequence: CDR1 MNHEY, CDR2 SVGEGT.

Sequencing was done on a sample of peripheral blood. The chain joins TRBV6-2 or TRBV6-3 to TRBJ2-3; TRBD1 is a possible D gene (5 bases). This receptor was taken from a woman aged 80 or over with active or convalescent COVID-19. As DNA, the CDR3 is TGTGCCAGCAGTTACTCAGGGTTACAGGGCACAGATACGCAGTATTTT. As protein: CASSYSGLQGTDTQYF.